Presented here are 26 T cell receptor beta chains from one specimen sequenced in a study of immune evolution from preneoplasia to lung adenocarcinoma (TCRdb year 2021). The library was obtained by the immunoSEQ multiplex PCR assay. As stored in TCRdb, this immuneACCESS dataset retains in-frame rearrangements with V and J assigned. A fraction of the clones does not appear; measured against another copy, unresolved V genes explain less than half of the discrepancy, and the remainder lacks a known reason. This sample holds about 4,000 clones; 86% were observed only once. The top ten constitute around 3.9% of the sample. Specimen: FFPE minimally invasive lung adenocarcinoma tissue. Interpreted using the paper, the cell subset or site label stands for: micro-invasive lung adenocarcinoma (MIA). Receptor source: a donor aged 70 or over with lung adenocarcinoma.

The table lists this clone with a few counts. The V call is TRBV7-2, the J call TRBJ2-2, with TRBD2 identical over 15 bases. V trimming: 5 bases; J trimming: 0 bases; junction bases outside the gene matches: 4. Germline CDR1 SGHTA, CDR2 FQGNSA. CDR3 length equals 18 residues. The CDR3: CASSPGLAGGSNTGELFF. The CDR3 DNA reads as TGTGCCAGCAGCCCGGGACTAGCGGGAGGTTCGAACACCGGGGAGCTGTTTTTT.

The chain carries TRBV7-9 and TRBJ2-7; 10 nucleotides agree with TRBD2. This CDR3 region has 15 residues. V lost 4 bases, J lost 3 bases, and 6 bases stayed unmatched. CDR1 is SEHNR, CDR2 FQNEAQ, per germline (reference sequence). In DNA form, the CDR3 reads TGTGCCAGCAGCTATGGACTAGCGGAGCGCTACGAGCAGTACTTC. The encoded protein is CASSYGLAERYEQYF.

The chain's CDR3 is CASSREVETQYF. In DNA, the CDR3 is TGTGCCAGCAGCCGAGAGGTAGAGACCCAGTACTTC. The rearrangement joins TRBV7-2 to TRBJ2-5; D gene uncertain. V dropped 5 bases and J dropped 4 bases, with 8 bases sitting between them. CDR1 and CDR2 (germline): SGHTA, FQGNSA. The CDR3 covers 12 residues.

This chain joins TRBV7-2 and TRBJ2-2; possibly TRBD1 for D (6 bases). Per germline, CDR1 SGHTA and CDR2 FQGNSA. The CDR3 totals 15 residues. Trimming pared 5 bases from V and 0 bases from J, leaving 10 bases between. As DNA, the CDR3 is TGTGCCAGCAGCCAAGACAGGACGAACACCGGGGAGCTGTTTTTT. Translated: CASSQDRTNTGELFF.

V gene TRBV30 combines with J gene TRBJ2-3; D is ambiguous. With 3 bases removed from V and 2 bases from J, the gap between germline ends came to 6 bases. The CDR3 consists of 12 residues. Germline V gene lookup returns CDR1 GTSNPN and CDR2 SVGIG (reference sequence). CDR3 in DNA: TGTGCCTGGAGGGAGACCACAGATACGCAGTATTTT. Protein: CAWRETTDTQYF.

This clone came up once. V and J are TRBV5-1 and TRBJ2-5; D is possibly TRBD2 (5 bases). V lost 3 bases and J 4 bases, leaving 19 bases between the germline ends. Per germline, CDR1 SGHRS and CDR2 YFSETQ. The CDR3 length is 16 residues. As DNA, the CDR3 is TGCGCCAGCAGCTCAACCGACTATCCCGCCCGAGAGACCCAGTACTTC. Translation: CASSSTDYPARETQYF.

The chain carries TRBV7-6 and TRBJ2-3; the D gene is possibly TRBD2 (5 bases). Trimming cost V 5 bases and J 2 bases, with 11 bases left between them. The CDR3 length is 14 residues. Germline V gene data show CDR1 as SGHVS and CDR2 as FNYEAQ. CDR3 protein: CASSERSYTDTQYF. The CDR3 nucleotides are TGTGCCAGCAGCGAGCGGTCCTACACAGATACGCAGTATTTT.

The V and J genes are TRBV2 and TRBJ2-5; 9 nucleotides match TRBD2. CDR3 size: 15 residues. Trimming cost V 4 bases and J 4 bases; bases outside gene matches: 7. CDR1 SNHLY and CDR2 FYNNEI come from the germline V gene. CDR3 residues: CASSASGKRGETQYF. The CDR3 DNA is TGTGCCAGCAGTGCTAGCGGGAAAAGGGGAGAGACCCAGTACTTC.

This chain uses TRBV19 with TRBJ1-2; the D is unclear. V lost 5 bases to trimming and J lost 6 bases, with 22 bases between them. The CDR3 loop spans 16 amino acids. Per the germline V gene, CDR1 is LNHDA and CDR2 is SQIVND (reference sequence). CDR3 protein: CASSGLDDYRAHGYTF. CDR3 DNA sequence: TGTGCCAGTAGTGGCTTGGACGACTACCGTGCTCATGGCTACACCTTC. The complete variable domain, with remaining parts taken from reference TRBV19 and TRBJ1-2, reads DGGITQSPKYLFRKEGQNVTLSCEQNLNHDAMYWYRQDPGQGLRLIYYSQIVNDFQKGDIAEGYSVSREKKESFPLTVTSAQKNPTAFYLCASSGLDDYRAHGYTFGSGTRLTVV.

CDR3 coding DNA: TGTGCCAGCAGCGTAGGACAGGGAGACAATCAGCCCCAGCATTTT. It is translated as CASSVGQGDNQPQHF. The J gene is TRBJ1-5, the V gene TRBV9, with TRBD1 matching over 7 bases. The CDR3 loop spans 15 amino acids. Germline loops: CDR1 SGDLS, CDR2 YYNGEE. V was clipped by 0 bases and J by 3 bases; unmatched bases: 3.

The chain carries TRBV27 and TRBJ2-1; D ambiguous. Germline CDR1 is MNHEY and CDR2 is SMNVEV (reference sequence). With 5 bases removed from V and 7 bases from J, the gap between germline ends came to 9 bases. CDR3 length equals 12 residues. CDR3 residues: CASSNYRNEQFF. CDR3 bases: TGTGCCAGCAGTAACTACAGAAATGAGCAGTTCTTC.

The chain combines TRBV2 with TRBJ1-4; 7 positions match TRBD1. The CDR3 is made up of 15 amino acids. Germline CDR1 reads SNHLY; CDR2 reads FYNNEI. The junction had 13 bases not matched to a gene; V was cut back by 8 bases and J by 7 bases. In DNA, the CDR3 is TGTGCCAGCTCCGCGACAGGGAATGGAAGTGAAAAACTGTTTTTT. As protein: CASSATGNGSEKLFF.

V and J are TRBV6-4 and TRBJ2-3; 8 nucleotides agree with TRBD2. V was clipped by 0 bases and J by 5 bases; unmatched bases: 7. The CDR3 contains 16 residues. Germline V gene lookup returns CDR1 MRHNA and CDR2 SNTAGT. The CDR3 reads CASSDSAGGKGDTQYF. The DNA for the CDR3 is TGTGCCAGCAGTGACTCGGCGGGAGGTAAAGGAGATACGCAGTATTTT.

The genes are TRBV20-1 and TRBJ2-7, with D uncertain. The CDR3 runs to 11 residues. Trimming stripped 7 bases from V and 1 base from J, with 8 bases between. Germline V gives CDR1 DFQATT, CDR2 SNEGSKA (reference sequence). CDR3 sequence: CSVKRSYEQYF. CDR3 coding DNA: TGCAGTGTTAAGAGGTCCTACGAGCAGTACTTC.

This chain links TRBV5-1 with TRBJ2-3, with D uncertain. Germline V lookup: CDR1 SGHRS, CDR2 YFSETQ. V lost 6 bases and J lost 1, with 21 bases in between. The CDR3 extends over 17 amino acids. CDR3 region: CASTNYGNLRGTDTQYF. CDR3 nucleotides: TGCGCCAGCACCAATTATGGAAACCTACGTGGCACAGATACGCAGTATTTT.

J is TRBJ2-7 and V is TRBV12-5; TRBD1 agrees at 9 bases. Looked up from germline, CDR1 is LGHNT and CDR2 is FRNRAP. The trim removed 6 bases at V and 3 bases at J, leaving 3 bases unmatched. There are 13 residues in the CDR3. CDR3 loop: CASGQGQGYEQYF. CDR3 DNA sequence: TGTGCTAGTGGACAGGGACAGGGCTACGAGCAGTACTTC.

The rearrangement joins TRBV28 to TRBJ2-7, with a possible D match to TRBD1 (6 bases). CDR1 and CDR2 from the germline V gene are MDHEN and SYDVKM. The CDR3 covers 14 residues. Trimming took off 3 bases at V and 5 bases at J, with 14 bases between the two ends. DNA for the CDR3: TGTGCCAGCAGTTTTCAGCAGGGGCGGCACGAGCAGTACTTC. Translating gives CASSFQQGRHEQYF.

This sequence joins TRBV7-9 and TRBJ2-7; D gene ambiguous. This CDR3 contains 13 residues. V was clipped by 3 bases and J by 2 bases, with 8 bases between them. Looked up from germline, CDR1 is SEHNR and CDR2 is FQNEAQ (reference sequence). Here the CDR3 DNA reads TGTGCCAGCAGCTTCGGATTTCCCTACGAGCAGTACTTC. Encoded protein: CASSFGFPYEQYF.

The V gene is TRBV19, the J gene TRBJ2-4; D is uncertain. CDR3 length: 15 residues. From germline, CDR1 is LNHDA and CDR2 SQIVND (reference sequence). Trimming cost V 0 bases and J 2 bases, with 8 bases left between them. CDR3 in DNA: TGTGCCAGTAGTATAGATCAGAATTCCAAAAACATTCAGTACTTC. It specifies CASSIDQNSKNIQYF.

This clone has just one count. This chain connects TRBV6-6 to TRBJ1-2; no firm D call. There are 13 residues in the CDR3. V was shortened by 2 bases and J by 3 bases, with 7 bases between the two germline ends. Germline CDR1 reads MNHNY; CDR2 reads SVGAGI (reference sequence). This chain's CDR3 is CASSYPADYGYTF. In DNA form, the CDR3 reads TGTGCCAGCAGTTACCCCGCGGACTATGGCTACACCTTC.

The chain links TRBV4-2 to TRBJ2-1; the match to TRBD2 covers 10 bases. Trimming at V came to 0 bases and at J to 9 bases, leaving 14 bases not matched to a gene. This CDR3 region has 18 residues. Germline CDR1 and CDR2: LGHNA and YNFKEQ. The DNA of the CDR3 is TGTGCCAGCAGCCAAGATAGGGATCCAGCGGGAGGGCTAGGTGAGCAGTTCTTC. Residues: CASSQDRDPAGGLGEQFF.

This chain joins TRBV2 and TRBJ2-5; 12 nucleotides line up with TRBD1. Germline assignment: CDR1 SNHLY and CDR2 FYNNEI. This CDR3 comprises 14 residues. V lost 7 bases to trimming and J lost 6 bases; unmatched junction nucleotides: 6. The CDR3 DNA reads as TGTGCCAGCAAAGGGACAGGGGGCGTGCAGACCCAGTACTTC. Translated: CASKGTGGVQTQYF.

This clone has just one count. The V gene is TRBV7-3, the J gene TRBJ2-1; 10 bases agree with TRBD2. The CDR3 spans 16 residues. Per germline, CDR1 SGHTA and CDR2 FQGTGA. Germline trimming cut 7 bases from V and 10 bases from J; bases unmatched to any gene: 16. The CDR3 reads CASNREPAGGPGEQFF. In DNA form, the CDR3 reads TGTGCCAGCAACCGAGAACCAGCGGGAGGGCCTGGAGAGCAGTTCTTC.

This rearrangement joins TRBV6-4 to TRBJ2-2; the match to TRBD2 covers 8 bases. The CDR3 sequence is 18 residues long. J gave up 2 bases and V 6 bases, and 14 bases lay outside the gene matches. Germline values: CDR1 MRHNA, CDR2 SNTAGT. The CDR3 region has the DNA TGTGCCAGCAGCCAGTCATTAGCGGGACGACTTAACACCGGGGAGCTGTTTTTT. It specifies CASSQSLAGRLNTGELFF.

In the case of this clone: Other nucleotide sequences from this sample produce the same CDR3. This chain links TRBV5-1 with TRBJ2-7; 9 positions agree with TRBD2. The length of the CDR3 is 14 residues. The V segment lost 0 bases and the J segment 4 bases; nucleotides outside the gene matches: 2. Germline lookup yields CDR1 SGHRS and CDR2 YFSETQ. CDR3: CASSLEAGGYEQYF. CDR3 bases: TGCGCCAGCAGCTTGGAGGCGGGAGGGTACGAGCAGTACTTC.

This clone was seen a single time. This sequence joins TRBV6-5 and TRBJ1-2; no firm D call. Trimming left V 7 bases short and J 2 bases short, with 8 bases between. Germline V gene data show CDR1 as MNHEY and CDR2 as SVGAGI. The CDR3 totals 12 residues. The CDR3 DNA reads as TGTGCCAGCACGAACAGCAACTATGGCTACACCTTC. It yields the protein CASTNSNYGYTF.